The source of this T cell receptor (beta chain) is a study of T cell responses to AZD1222 COVID-19 vaccine. General study results and limits: Baseline testing showed seropositivity in only a handful of AZD1222 recipients.

Sequenced by immunoSEQ multiplex PCR; TCRdb stores in-frame clones only, minus some. The top ten clones hold 7.5% to 8% of a sample with about 130,000 clones, 88% of them seen once. In germline, CDR1 is SGHTS, CDR2 YDEGEE. V dropped 0 bases and J dropped 2 bases, with 12 bases sitting between them. The CDR3 covers 16 residues. A note on this clone: No antigen is known for it.

The chain carries TRBV5-8 and TRBJ1-3, with unresolved D. The specimen comprised peripheral blood, sampled on day 0 of AZD1222 vaccination. This receptor was identified in an adult in good health. DNA of the CDR3: TGTGCCAGCAGCTTGGAAGTCCTTAGCCCTGGAAACACCATATATTTT. It specifies CASSLEVLSPGNTIYF.